The present entry profiles one T cell receptor beta chain with its context. The V and J ends lost 3 bases and 5 bases respectively, with 7 bases between them. The CDR3 has 13 residues. The V gene's germline CDR1 is SGHNT and CDR2 YENEEA. Authors' processing steps: Reference gene primer amplification gave estimated nucleated cell counts. The protocol was immunoSEQ multiplex PCR, while the TCRdb copy is restricted to in-frame clones and leaves out a portion. D and trimming come from the DNA, and the V and J calls and clone size come from that table. Here the sample spans roughly 230,000 clones, 84% being singletons. Among Cohort 3 donors, those recovered had two negative PCRs, clearance, or symptom resolution. This record comes from a study of blood T cell repertoires in COVID-19. Study details: PBMCs, B-cell-depleted T cells, or T cells were the source of the cDNA or gDNA that made up the material.

V gene TRBV11-3 combines with J gene TRBJ1-4, with D possibly being TRBD1 (6 bases). The sample consisted of PBMCs or T cells enriched from blood (not recorded which). The receptor was isolated from a man in his fifties or sixties who had recovered from COVID-19. In nucleotides, the CDR3 is TGTGCCAGCAGCTTTAGGGGGAATGAAAAACTGTTTTTT. It yields the protein CASSFRGNEKLFF.